The TCR beta chain under discussion was sequenced for a study of T cell repertoires in cytomegalovirus infection. Study-level background: It can be stated that public TCR beta signatures indicated CMV infection as well as a matching HLA type. Study conclusions and caveats: Of the TCR beta families, the public ones yielded a cumulative frequency that identified carriers of CMV plus the relevant HLA. The ex vivo response showed dominance by HLA-C-restricted CMV-specific TCR beta clonotypes.

TCRdb reanalysed the reads using MiXCR and keeps one entry per CDR3 protein. Among approximately 140,000 distinct CDR3 sequences listed, approximately 9.2% were seen once. This clonotype has ten or more counts. What it recognizes is unknown. The CDR3 runs 18 residues. Germline trimming cut 6 bases from V and 4 bases from J; bases unmatched to any gene: 16. Germline V gene lookup returns CDR1 SNHLY and CDR2 FYNNEI. The chain links TRBV2 to TRBJ2-7, with 12 bases matching TRBD1. The sequence came from a human donor in good health (CMV status not recorded). Some clones in this sample may be carry-over from other donors' samples. Sequencing was done on a sample of PBMCs. CDR3 in amino acids: CASSAGTGGYNALYEQYF. CDR3 sequence (DNA): TGTGCCAGCAGCGCCGGGACAGGGGGCTACAACGCCTTATACGAGCAGTACTTC.